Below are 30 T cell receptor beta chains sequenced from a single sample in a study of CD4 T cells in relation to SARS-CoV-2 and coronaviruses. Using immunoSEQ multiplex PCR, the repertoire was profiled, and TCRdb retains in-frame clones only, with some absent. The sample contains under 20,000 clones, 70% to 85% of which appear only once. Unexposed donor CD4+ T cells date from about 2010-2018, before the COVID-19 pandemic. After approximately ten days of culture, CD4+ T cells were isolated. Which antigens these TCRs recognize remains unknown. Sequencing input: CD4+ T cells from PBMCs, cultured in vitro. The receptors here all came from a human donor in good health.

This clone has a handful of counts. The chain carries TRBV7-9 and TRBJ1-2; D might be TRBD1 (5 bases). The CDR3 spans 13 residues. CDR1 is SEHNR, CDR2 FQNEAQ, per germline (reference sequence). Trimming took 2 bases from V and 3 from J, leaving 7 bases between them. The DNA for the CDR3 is TGTGCCAGCAGCTTAAGAGGGGACTATGGCTACACCTTC. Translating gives CASSLRGDYGYTF.

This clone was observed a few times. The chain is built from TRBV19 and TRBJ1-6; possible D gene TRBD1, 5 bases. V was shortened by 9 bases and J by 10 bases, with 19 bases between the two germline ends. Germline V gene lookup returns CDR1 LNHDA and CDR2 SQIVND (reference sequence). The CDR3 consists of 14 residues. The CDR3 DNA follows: TGTGCCAGCCGGAAGCGGACACAGGCGTCACCCCTCCACTTT. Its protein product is CASRKRTQASPLHF.

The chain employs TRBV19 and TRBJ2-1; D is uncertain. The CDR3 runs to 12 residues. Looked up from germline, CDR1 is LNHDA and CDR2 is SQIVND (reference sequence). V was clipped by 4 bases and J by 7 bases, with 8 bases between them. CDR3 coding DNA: TGTGCCAGTAGTACCTCAGAGAATGAGCAGTTCTTC. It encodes CASSTSENEQFF.

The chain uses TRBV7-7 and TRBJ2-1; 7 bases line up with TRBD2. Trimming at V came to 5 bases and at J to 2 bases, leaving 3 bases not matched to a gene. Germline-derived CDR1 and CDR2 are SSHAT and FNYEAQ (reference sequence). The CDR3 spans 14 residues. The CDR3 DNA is TGTGCCAGCAGCGTGGGAGGGCCCTACAATGAGCAGTTCTTC. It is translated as CASSVGGPYNEQFF.

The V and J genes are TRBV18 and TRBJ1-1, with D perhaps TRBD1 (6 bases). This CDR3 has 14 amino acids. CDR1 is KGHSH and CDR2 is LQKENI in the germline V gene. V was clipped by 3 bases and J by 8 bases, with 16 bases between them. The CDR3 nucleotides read TGTGCCAGCTCACCTGGAGGCAGGGGCGGGGAAGCTTTCTTT. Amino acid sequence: CASSPGGRGGEAFF.

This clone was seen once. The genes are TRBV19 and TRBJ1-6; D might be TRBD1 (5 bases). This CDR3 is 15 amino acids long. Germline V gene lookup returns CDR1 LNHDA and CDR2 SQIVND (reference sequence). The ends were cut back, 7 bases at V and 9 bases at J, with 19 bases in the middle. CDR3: CASTLGVIGASPLHF. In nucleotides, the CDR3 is TGTGCCAGTACCTTAGGTGTTATCGGGGCTTCACCCCTCCACTTT.

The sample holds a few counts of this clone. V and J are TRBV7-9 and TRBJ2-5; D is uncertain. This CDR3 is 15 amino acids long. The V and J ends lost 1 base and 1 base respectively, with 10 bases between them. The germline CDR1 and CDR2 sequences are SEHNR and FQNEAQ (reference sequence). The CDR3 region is CASSLGPGPQETQYF. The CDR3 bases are TGTGCCAGCAGCTTAGGCCCAGGTCCCCAAGAGACCCAGTACTTC.

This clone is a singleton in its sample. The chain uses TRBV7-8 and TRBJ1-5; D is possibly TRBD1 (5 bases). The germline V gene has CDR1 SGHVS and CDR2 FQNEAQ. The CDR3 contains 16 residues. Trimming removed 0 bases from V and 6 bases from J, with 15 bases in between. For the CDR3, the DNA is TGTGCCAGCAGCTTAGCCGCGGTCGGGGGTTTTCAGCCCCAGCATTTT. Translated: CASSLAAVGGFQPQHF.

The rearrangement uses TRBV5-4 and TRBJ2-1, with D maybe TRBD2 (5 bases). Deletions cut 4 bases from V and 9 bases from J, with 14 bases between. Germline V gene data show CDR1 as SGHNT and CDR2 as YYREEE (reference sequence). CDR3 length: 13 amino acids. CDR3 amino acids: CASSPTTEGEQFF. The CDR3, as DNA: TGTGCCAGCAGCCCCACGACTGAGGGTGAGCAGTTCTTC.

CDR3 amino acids: CASSWTGVKNEKLFF. The CDR3 DNA is TGCGCCAGCAGCTGGACAGGGGTTAAGAATGAAAAACTGTTTTTT. V is TRBV5-1 and J is TRBJ1-4; 9 bases match TRBD1. CDR1 is SGHRS and CDR2 is YFSETQ in the germline V gene. V lost 3 bases to trimming and J lost 5 bases; unmatched junction nucleotides: 5. CDR3 length: 15 residues.

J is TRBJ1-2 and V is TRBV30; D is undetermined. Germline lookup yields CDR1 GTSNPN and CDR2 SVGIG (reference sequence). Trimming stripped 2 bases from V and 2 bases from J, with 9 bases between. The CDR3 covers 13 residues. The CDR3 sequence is CAWSSSQNYGYTF. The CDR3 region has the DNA TGTGCCTGGAGTAGTTCACAAAACTATGGCTACACCTTC.

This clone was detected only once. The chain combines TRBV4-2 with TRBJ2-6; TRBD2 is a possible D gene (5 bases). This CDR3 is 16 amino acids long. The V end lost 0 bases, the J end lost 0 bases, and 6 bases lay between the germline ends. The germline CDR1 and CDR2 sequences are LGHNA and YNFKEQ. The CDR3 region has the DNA TGTGCCAGCAGCCAAGATCGGGACTCTGGGGCCAACGTCCTGACTTTC. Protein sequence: CASSQDRDSGANVLTF.

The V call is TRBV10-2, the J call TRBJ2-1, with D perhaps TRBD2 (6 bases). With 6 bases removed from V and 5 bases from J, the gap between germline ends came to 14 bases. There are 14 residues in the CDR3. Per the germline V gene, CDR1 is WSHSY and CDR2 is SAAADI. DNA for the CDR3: TGCGCCAGCAGGGGAACTAGCAGAGACAATGAGCAGTTCTTC. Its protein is CASRGTSRDNEQFF.

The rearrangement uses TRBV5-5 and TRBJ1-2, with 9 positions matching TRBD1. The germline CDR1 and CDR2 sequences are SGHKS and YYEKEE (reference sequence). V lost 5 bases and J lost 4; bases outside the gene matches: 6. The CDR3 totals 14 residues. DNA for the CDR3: TGTGCCAGCAGACCCGGGACAGGGACCTATGGCTACACCTTC. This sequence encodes CASRPGTGTYGYTF.

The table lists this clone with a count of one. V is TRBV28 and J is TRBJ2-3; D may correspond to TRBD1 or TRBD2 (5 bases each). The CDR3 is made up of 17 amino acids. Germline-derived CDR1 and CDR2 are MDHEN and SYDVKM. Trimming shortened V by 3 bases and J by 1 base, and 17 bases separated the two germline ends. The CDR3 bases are TGTGCCAGCAGTTTTTATGGTCTGGGGACCGGCACAGATACGCAGTATTTT. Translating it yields CASSFYGLGTGTDTQYF. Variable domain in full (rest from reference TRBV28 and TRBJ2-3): DVKVTQSSRYLVKRTGEKVFLECVQDMDHENMFWYRQDPGLGLRLIYFSYDVKMKEKGDIPEGYSVSREKKERFSLILESASTNQTSMYLCASSFYGLGTGTDTQYFGPGTRLTVL.

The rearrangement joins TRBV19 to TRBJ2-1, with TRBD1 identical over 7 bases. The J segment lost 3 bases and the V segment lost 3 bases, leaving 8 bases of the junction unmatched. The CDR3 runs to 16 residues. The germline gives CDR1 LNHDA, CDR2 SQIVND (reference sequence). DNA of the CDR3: TGTGCCAGTAGTATTTTATCGACAGGGAACTACAATGAGCAGTTCTTC. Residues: CASSILSTGNYNEQFF.

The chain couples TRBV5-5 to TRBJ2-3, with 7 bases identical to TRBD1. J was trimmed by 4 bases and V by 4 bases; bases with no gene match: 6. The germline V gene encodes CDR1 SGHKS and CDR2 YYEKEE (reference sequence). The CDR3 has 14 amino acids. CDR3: CASSRQGFADTQYF. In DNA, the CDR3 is TGTGCCAGCAGCCGACAGGGTTTCGCAGATACGCAGTATTTT.

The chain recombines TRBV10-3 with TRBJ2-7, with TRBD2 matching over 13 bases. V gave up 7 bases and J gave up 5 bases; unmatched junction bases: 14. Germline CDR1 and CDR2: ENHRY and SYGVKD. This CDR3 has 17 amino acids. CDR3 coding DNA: TGTGCCATCACCAAAACCCCTAAGACTAGCGGGAGGAACGAGCAGTACTTC. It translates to CAITKTPKTSGRNEQYF.

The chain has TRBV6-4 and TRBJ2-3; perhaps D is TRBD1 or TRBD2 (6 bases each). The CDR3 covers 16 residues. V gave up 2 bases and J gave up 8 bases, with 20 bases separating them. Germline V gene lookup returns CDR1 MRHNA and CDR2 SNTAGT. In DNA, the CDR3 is TGTGCCAGCAGTGACGGGGCGGAGGGGGGCCAGGCTACGCAGTATTTT. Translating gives CASSDGAEGGQATQYF.

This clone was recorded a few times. CDR3 sequence: CASSSGTGDHNEQFF. In DNA, the CDR3 is TGCGCCAGCAGCTCCGGGACAGGGGATCACAATGAGCAGTTCTTC. The chain recombines TRBV5-1 with TRBJ2-1, with 10 nucleotides matching TRBD1. Germline assignment: CDR1 SGHRS and CDR2 YFSETQ. With 3 bases clipped from V and 5 bases from J, the junction kept 5 bases outside the gene matches. The CDR3 is 15 residues long.

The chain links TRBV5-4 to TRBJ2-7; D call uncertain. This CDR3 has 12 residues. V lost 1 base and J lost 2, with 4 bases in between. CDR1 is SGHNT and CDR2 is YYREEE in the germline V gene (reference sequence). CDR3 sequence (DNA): TGTGCCAGCAGCTTGAGTCCCTACGAGCAGTACTTC. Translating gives CASSLSPYEQYF.

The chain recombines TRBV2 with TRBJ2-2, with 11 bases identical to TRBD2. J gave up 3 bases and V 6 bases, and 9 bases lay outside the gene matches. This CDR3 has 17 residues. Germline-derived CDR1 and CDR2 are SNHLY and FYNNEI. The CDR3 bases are TGTGCCAGCAGCGCAATTAGCGGGAGGGTCTACACCGGGGAGCTGTTTTTT. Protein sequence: CASSAISGRVYTGELFF.

CDR3 region: CASSKGQGRTFF. Here the CDR3 DNA reads TGTGCCAGCAGCAAAGGCCAGGGGCGGACTTTCTTT. The chain carries TRBV11-1 and TRBJ1-1; possible D gene TRBD1, 6 bases. CDR3 length: 12 amino acids. Germline CDR1 and CDR2: SGHAT and FQDESV (reference sequence). V lost 5 bases and J lost 12, with 16 bases in between.

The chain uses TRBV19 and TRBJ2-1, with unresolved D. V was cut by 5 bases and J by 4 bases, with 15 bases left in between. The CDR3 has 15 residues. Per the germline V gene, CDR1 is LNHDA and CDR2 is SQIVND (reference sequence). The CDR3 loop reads CASSPWAADYNEQFF. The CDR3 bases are TGTGCCAGTAGTCCCTGGGCAGCTGATTACAATGAGCAGTTCTTC.

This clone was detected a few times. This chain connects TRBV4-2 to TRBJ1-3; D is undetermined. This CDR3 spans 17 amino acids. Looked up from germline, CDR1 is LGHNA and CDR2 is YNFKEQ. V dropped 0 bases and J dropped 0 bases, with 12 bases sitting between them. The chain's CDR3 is CASSQEVRPSSGNTIYF. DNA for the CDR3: TGTGCCAGCAGCCAAGAAGTCAGACCCAGCTCTGGAAACACCATATATTTT.

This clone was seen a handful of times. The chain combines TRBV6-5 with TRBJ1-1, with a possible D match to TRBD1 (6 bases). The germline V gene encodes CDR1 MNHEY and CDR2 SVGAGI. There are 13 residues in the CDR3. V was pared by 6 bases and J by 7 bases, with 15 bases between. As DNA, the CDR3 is TGTGCCAGCAGACCGGAACGGGGGCATGAAGCTTTCTTT. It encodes CASRPERGHEAFF.

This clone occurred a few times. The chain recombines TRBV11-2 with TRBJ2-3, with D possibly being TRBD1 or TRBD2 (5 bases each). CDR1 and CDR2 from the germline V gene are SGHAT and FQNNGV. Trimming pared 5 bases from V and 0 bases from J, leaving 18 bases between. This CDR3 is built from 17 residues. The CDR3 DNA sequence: TGTGCCAGCAGCCTCCGAGGGGTAGCGTCTAGCACAGATACGCAGTATTTT. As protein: CASSLRGVASSTDTQYF.

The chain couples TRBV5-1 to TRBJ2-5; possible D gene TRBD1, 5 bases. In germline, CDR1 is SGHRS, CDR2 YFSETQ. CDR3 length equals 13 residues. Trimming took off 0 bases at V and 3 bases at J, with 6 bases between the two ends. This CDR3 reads CASSLDRKETQYF. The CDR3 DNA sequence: TGCGCCAGCAGCTTGGACAGGAAAGAGACCCAGTACTTC.

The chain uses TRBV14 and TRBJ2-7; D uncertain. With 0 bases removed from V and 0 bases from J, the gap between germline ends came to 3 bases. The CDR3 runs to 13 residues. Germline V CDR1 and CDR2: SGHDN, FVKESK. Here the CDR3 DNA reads TGTGCCAGCAGCCAAGACACCTCCTACGAGCAGTACTTC. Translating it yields CASSQDTSYEQYF.

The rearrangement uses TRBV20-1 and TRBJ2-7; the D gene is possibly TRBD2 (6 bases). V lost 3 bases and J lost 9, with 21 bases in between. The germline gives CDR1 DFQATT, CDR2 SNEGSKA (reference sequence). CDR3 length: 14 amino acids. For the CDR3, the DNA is TGCAGTGCTAGTTACTCGCGGGACGCCGTGGGGCAGTACTTC. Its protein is CSASYSRDAVGQYF.